This is a list of T cell receptor beta chains from one sample in a study of blood T cell repertoires in COVID-19. Profiled with immunoSEQ multiplex PCR; TCRdb holds only in-frame clones, not every one. In the table there are more than 100,000 clones, roughly 83% of which are singletons. Sequencing was carried out using peripheral blood. Receptors were obtained from a woman in her twenties or thirties who had recovered from COVID-19. Both conserved end residues are part of each CDR3. A D gene is named only where the DNA matches it firmly. Clone size is stated in some rows and not others, as once, few, many or a class when expanded.

j_call | d_call | cdr3_length | v_call | clone_size | cdr3_nt | cdr3_aa
TRBJ2-1 | TRBD2 | 15 | TRBV5-4 | few | TGTGCCAGCAGCTTCGTTGCGGGAGTCGGGAATGAGCAGTTCTTC | CASSFVAGVGNEQFF
TRBJ2-7 | TRBD1 | 15 | TRBV5-6 | . | TGTGCCAGCAGCTCCCTAGGGACAGGGAATGATGAGCAGTACTTC | CASSSLGTGNDEQYF
TRBJ1-3 | TRBD1 | 11 | TRBV19 | few | TGTGCCTCAAAAGGGGGCCACACCATATATTTT | CASKGGHTIYF
TRBJ2-1 | . | 14 | TRBV6-1 | . | TGTGCCAGCAGTGAAATAGTAGAGAGCAACGAGCAGTTCTTC | CASSEIVESNEQFF
TRBJ1-1 | TRBD1 | 16 | TRBV5-1 | . | TGCGCCAGCAGCTTGGTAGCGGGACAGGGGGCCACTGAAGCTTTCTTT | CASSLVAGQGATEAFF
TRBJ1-1 | . | 14 | TRBV18 | . | TGTGCCAGCTCACAACTGACAGGTCCCACTGAAGCTTTCTTT | CASSQLTGPTEAFF
TRBJ2-3 | . | 22 | TRBV21-1 | . | TGTGCCAGCAGCAAGATAGGGGAATCGGGGACTAGCGGGAGTAGGGCGACAGATACGCAGTATTTT | CASSKIGESGTSGSRATDTQYF
TRBJ2-1 | TRBD2 | 15 | TRBV7-6 | . | TGTGCCAGCACCACCGAGGCGGGGGGATACAATGAGCAGTTCTTC | CASTTEAGGYNEQFF
TRBJ2-7 | . | 12 | TRBV4-1 | . | TGCGCCAGCAGCCAAGATCGTAACGAGCAGTACTTC | CASSQDRNEQYF
TRBJ1-1 | . | 16 | TRBV11-2 | . | TGTGCCAGCAGCCCCAGTCGTCAGGGTTTATTTTACGAAGCTTTCTTT | CASSPSRQGLFYEAFF
TRBJ1-1 | TRBD1 | 14 | TRBV27 | . | TGTGCCAGCAGATCAGGGGGAACGAACACTGAAGCTTTCTTT | CASRSGGTNTEAFF
TRBJ2-1 | TRBD1 | 15 | TRBV3-1/TRBV3-2 | . | TGTGCCAGCAGCCGCAGGGGGCTGGACTACAATGAGCAGTTCTTC | CASSRRGLDYNEQFF
TRBJ2-2 | TRBD1 | 13 | TRBV29-1 | few | TGCAGCGTTGACAGGGGGCACACCGGGGAGCTGTTTTTT | CSVDRGHTGELFF
TRBJ2-1 | TRBD2 | 17 | TRBV4-1 | . | TGCGCCAGCAGCCAAAATATAGCGGGAGGCCTAGATGATGAGCAGTTCTTC | CASSQNIAGGLDDEQFF
TRBJ1-1 | . | 15 | TRBV5-4 | . | TGTGCCAGCAGCTCGGGGGGACACGTGAACACTGAAGCTTTCTTT | CASSSGGHVNTEAFF
TRBJ2-1 | TRBD1 | 15 | TRBV18 | once | TGTGCCACCTCACCAGGGGACAGGGGCCACAATGAGCAGTTCTTC | CATSPGDRGHNEQFF
TRBJ1-1 | TRBD1 | 16 | TRBV2 | few | TGTGCCAGCAGCCTGACAGGGGGAAACTTAAACACTGAAGCTTTCTTT | CASSLTGGNLNTEAFF
TRBJ2-2 | TRBD1 | 15 | TRBV11-3 | . | TGTGCCAGCAGCCCCGACAGGGCGAACACCGGGGAGCTGTTTTTT | CASSPDRANTGELFF
TRBJ2-7 | . | 16 | TRBV27 | . | TGTGCCAGCAGTTTATCGAGCATATTTATATCCTACGAGCAGTACTTC | CASSLSSIFISYEQYF
TRBJ1-1 | TRBD1 | 14 | TRBV5-1 | . | TGCGCCAGCAGAGCGACAGGGGGAAGGCCTGAAGCTTTCTTT | CASRATGGRPEAFF
TRBJ2-1 | TRBD2 | 14 | TRBV11-2 | many | TGTGCCAGCAGCTTAGGACTAGCTACCAATGAGCAGTTCTTC | CASSLGLATNEQFF
TRBJ1-1 | . | 14 | TRBV19 | . | TGTGCCAGTAGTATCGTCGTGGCAGGGGCTGAAGCTTTCTTT | CASSIVVAGAEAFF
TRBJ1-4 | . | 15 | TRBV7-2 | few | TGTGCCAGCAGCTTCTTCAGGGGCGCGGGTGAAAAACTGTTTTTT | CASSFFRGAGEKLFF
TRBJ1-3 | TRBD1 | 15 | TRBV18 | . | TGTGCCAGCTCACTTCAGGGGGTGTCTGGAAACACCATATATTTT | CASSLQGVSGNTIYF
TRBJ2-3 | TRBD2 | 17 | TRBV19 | . | TGTGCCAGTAGTTCCCGGACTAGCGGGGAGAGCACAGATACGCAGTATTTT | CASSSRTSGESTDTQYF
TRBJ1-6 | . | 18 | TRBV15 | once | TGTGCCACCAGCCCCTCGCTTGGGGGGAGCTCCTATAATTCACCCCTCCACTTT | CATSPSLGGSSYNSPLHF
TRBJ1-5 | TRBD1 | 15 | TRBV6-1 | . | TGTGCCAGCAGTGAACCGGACAGGGTAAATCAGCCCCAGCATTTT | CASSEPDRVNQPQHF
TRBJ1-2 | TRBD1 | 15 | TRBV6-5 | . | TGTGCCAGCAGAAGCGACAGGGGCCCGATTGGGGGCTACACCTTC | CASRSDRGPIGGYTF
TRBJ2-5 | . | 13 | TRBV27 | . | TGTGCCAGCAGTCGAGGATACCAAGAGACCCAGTACTTC | CASSRGYQETQYF
TRBJ2-1 | TRBD2 | 14 | TRBV5-6 | many | TGTGCCAGCAGCCCGGGAGGACTTCACAATGAGCAGTTCTTC | CASSPGGLHNEQFF
TRBJ1-2 | TRBD1 | 13 | TRBV14 | few | TGTGCCAGCAGCCATGTCAGGGGGGATGGCTACACCTTC | CASSHVRGDGYTF
TRBJ1-5 | . | 18 | TRBV5-6 | once | TGTGCCAGCAGCTTCGCAGCAGAGGGGGTAAACAGCAATCAGCCCCAGCATTTT | CASSFAAEGVNSNQPQHF
TRBJ1-2 | . | 17 | TRBV9 | . | TGTGCCAGCAGCGTAGCTCCTGACAGCCACTATAACTATGGCTACACCTTC | CASSVAPDSHYNYGYTF
TRBJ1-1 | . | 13 | TRBV3-1/TRBV3-2 | . | TGTGCCAGCAGCCGGGGGACTTCGGGGGAAGCTTTCTTT | CASSRGTSGEAFF
TRBJ2-7 | . | 14 | TRBV9 | . | TGTGCCAGCAGCGTAGGGGGGGAACCCTACGAGCAGTACTTC | CASSVGGEPYEQYF
TRBJ2-6 | . | 15 | TRBV5-4 | once | TGTGCCAGCAGCATGACAATGCGAGGGGCCAACGTCCTGACTTTC | CASSMTMRGANVLTF
TRBJ1-4 | . | 16 | TRBV7-9 | . | TGTGCCAGCAGCCCTGGGGCAGCTGCAACTAATGAAAAACTGTTTTTT | CASSPGAAATNEKLFF
TRBJ2-1 | . | 13 | TRBV5-1 | . | TGCGCCAGCAGCTTGGGTCGGAGGGATGAGCAGTTCTTC | CASSLGRRDEQFF
TRBJ2-2 | TRBD1 | 14 | TRBV7-3 | . | TGTGCCAGCAGCTTAGGACAGGGGGCCGGGGAGCTGTTTTTT | CASSLGQGAGELFF
TRBJ1-1 | . | 19 | TRBV12-5 | . | TGTGCTAGTGGTTTGCTGCTCTCGGGACAACTCAACATGAACACTGAAGCTTTCTTT | CASGLLLSGQLNMNTEAFF
TRBJ1-1 | TRBD1 | 15 | TRBV6-1 | . | TGTGCCAGCAGTGAAGGGGGGACAGGGAACACTGAAGCTTTCTTT | CASSEGGTGNTEAFF
TRBJ2-5 | TRBD1 | 15 | TRBV18 | . | TGTGCCAGCTCCGCCGGGACAGGGGCGCGAGAGACCCAGTACTTC | CASSAGTGARETQYF
TRBJ1-4 | . | 15 | TRBV11-2 | . | TGTGCCAGCAGCTTACAGGGCGCAACTAATGAAAAACTGTTTTTT | CASSLQGATNEKLFF
TRBJ1-3 | . | 15 | TRBV7-9 | . | TGTGCCAGCAGCTTAGCCGGGACTTATGGAAACACCATATATTTT | CASSLAGTYGNTIYF
TRBJ1-1 | . | 14 | TRBV7-9 | . | TGTGCCAGCAGCCCGCCAGGAGGGTGGACTGAAGCTTTCTTT | CASSPPGGWTEAFF
TRBJ1-5 | . | 14 | TRBV3-1/TRBV3-2 | . | TGTGCCAGCAGCCTAACCGACACCAATCAGCCCCAGCATTTT | CASSLTDTNQPQHF
TRBJ1-6 | TRBD1 | 14 | TRBV25-1 | . | TGTGCCAGCAGTGAACCAGGGGGCAATTCACCCCTCCACTTT | CASSEPGGNSPLHF
TRBJ1-3 | TRBD1 | 14 | TRBV10-3 | . | TGTGCCATCGGCGACAGGGGGTCCGGAAACACCATATATTTT | CAIGDRGSGNTIYF
TRBJ2-5 | TRBD2 | 16 | TRBV11-1 | . | TGTGCCAGCAGCACTAGCGGGAGAGGGCAAGGAGAGACCCAGTACTTC | CASSTSGRGQGETQYF
TRBJ2-3 | . | 14 | TRBV18 | . | TGTGCCAGCCTTAAGGGGGACGGCACAGATACGCAGTATTTT | CASLKGDGTDTQYF
TRBJ1-4 | TRBD1 | 17 | TRBV2 | . | TGTGCCACCTCACTTCTGACAGGGGGCTCGACTAATGAAAAACTGTTTTTT | CATSLLTGGSTNEKLFF
TRBJ1-3 | . | 15 | TRBV5-4 | . | TGTGCCAGCAGCTTGAGTAGCCTCTCTGGAAACACCATATATTTT | CASSLSSLSGNTIYF
TRBJ2-1 | TRBD2 | 17 | TRBV19 | . | TGTGCCAGTAGTATAGATTACACTAGCGGGGGGTACAATGAGCAGTTCTTC | CASSIDYTSGGYNEQFF